This TCR beta chain originates from a study of shared clonotypes between healthy human individuals. About this clone itself: Its target is unknown.

Among the donors, all were Caucasian adults who lived in Nashville, Tennessee. Study findings and constraints: There were few donors, and this limited the genetic and exposure-history diversity represented. An effect of sequencing depth on clonotype sharing among donors was expected.

CDR1 and CDR2 (germline): LGHNA, YSLEER. There are 14 residues in the CDR3. Sequencing was performed with immunoSEQ multiplex PCR; in TCRdb, only in-frame clones are kept and a portion is missing. The sample holds about 470,000 clones; around 75% are singletons and the top ten take under 15%. Sequencing was carried out using PBMCs. J is TRBJ2-5 and V is TRBV4-3; D is unresolved. The last part of the DNA fits TRBJ2-7 better; the J call may be wrong. This TCR derives from a woman in her 40s in good health. Some clones in this sample may be carry-over from other donors' samples. The CDR3 DNA follows: TGCGCCAGCAGCCAGTCGCGAGAATTCTACGAGCAGTACTTC. It encodes CASSQSREFYEQYF.